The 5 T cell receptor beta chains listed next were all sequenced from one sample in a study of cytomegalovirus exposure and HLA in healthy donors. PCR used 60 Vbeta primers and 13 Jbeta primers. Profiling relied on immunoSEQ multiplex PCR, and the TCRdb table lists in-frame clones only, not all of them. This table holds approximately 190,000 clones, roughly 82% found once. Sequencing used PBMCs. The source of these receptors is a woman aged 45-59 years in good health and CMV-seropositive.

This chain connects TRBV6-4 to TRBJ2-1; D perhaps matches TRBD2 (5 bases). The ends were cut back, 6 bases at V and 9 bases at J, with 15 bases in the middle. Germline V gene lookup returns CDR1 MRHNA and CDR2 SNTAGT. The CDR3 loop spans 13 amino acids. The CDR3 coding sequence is TGTGCCAGCAGCCGACCTACTAGAAGTGAGCAGTTCTTC. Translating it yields CASSRPTRSEQFF.

CDR3 residues: CASSVSGSYNEQFF. The DNA for the CDR3 is TGTGCCAGCAGCGTATCAGGTTCCTACAATGAGCAGTTCTTC. The rearrangement joins TRBV9 to TRBJ2-1, with D uncertain. CDR3 length equals 14 residues. V lost 1 base, J lost 1 base, and 6 bases lay in between. Germline V CDR1 and CDR2: SGDLS, YYNGEE.

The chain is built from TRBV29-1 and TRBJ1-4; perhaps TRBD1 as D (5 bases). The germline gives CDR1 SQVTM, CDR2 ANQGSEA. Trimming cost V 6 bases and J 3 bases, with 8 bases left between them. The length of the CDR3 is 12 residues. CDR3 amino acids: CSVTGSNEKLFF. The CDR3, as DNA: TGCAGCGTAACAGGTTCTAATGAAAAACTGTTTTTT. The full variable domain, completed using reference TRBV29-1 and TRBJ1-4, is SAVISQKPSRDICQRGTSLTIQCQVDSQVTMMFWYRQQPGQSLTLIATANQGSEATYESGFVIDKFPISRPNLTFSTLTVSNMSPEDSSIYLCSVTGSNEKLFFGSGTQLSVL.

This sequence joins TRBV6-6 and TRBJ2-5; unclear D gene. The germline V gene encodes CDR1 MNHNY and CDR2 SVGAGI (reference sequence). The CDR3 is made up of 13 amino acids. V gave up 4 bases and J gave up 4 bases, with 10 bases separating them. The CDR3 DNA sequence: TGTGCCAGCAGTTTCCCCTCAGGAGAGACCCAGTACTTC. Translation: CASSFPSGETQYF.

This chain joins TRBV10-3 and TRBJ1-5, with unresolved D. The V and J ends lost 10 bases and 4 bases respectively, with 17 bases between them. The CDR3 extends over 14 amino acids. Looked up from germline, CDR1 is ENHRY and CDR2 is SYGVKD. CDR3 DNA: TGTGCCAGCAGGAGAACAGTGCTTAATCAGCCCCAGCATTTT. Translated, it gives CASRRTVLNQPQHF.